This T cell receptor (beta chain) was obtained from a study of regulatory T cells in long-lasting Graves disease. The germline CDR1 and CDR2 sequences are MNHEY and SVGEGT. This CDR3 is built from 14 residues. The V end was cut by 5 bases, the J end by 4 bases, with 12 bases between. To make TCR beta libraries, researchers used iRepertoire HTBI primers and Arm-PCR of CDR3 regions. TCRdb fed the multiplex PCR reads into MiXCR, producing one record per CDR3 protein. Found here are over 500,000 distinct CDR3 sequences, about 15% of them singletons; the top ten hold around 12%. Time point meaning: newly diagnosed GD, antithyroid drugs for less than 3 months. From PBMCs, RNA was extracted and then used to make the TCR library. Criteria from the American Thyroid Association guidelines were applied to diagnose Graves' disease. General study points: Results may be inaccurate due to the small sample size.

This clonotype has only a few counts. What it recognizes is unknown. The sample was also linked to a second study, of T cells in Graves' hyperthyroidism and ophthalmopathy.

This clonotype originated in a man between 18 and 35 years old with Graves disease. J is TRBJ1-3 and V is TRBV6-2 or TRBV6-3; tentative D call: TRBD1 (6 bases). The source was peripheral blood mononuclear cells (PBMCs), collected at new diagnosis, from a patient treated with antithyroid drugs. The CDR3 spells CASSVTGQGNTIYF. In nucleotides, the CDR3 is TGTGCCAGCAGTGTGACAGGACAAGGAAACACCATATATTTT.